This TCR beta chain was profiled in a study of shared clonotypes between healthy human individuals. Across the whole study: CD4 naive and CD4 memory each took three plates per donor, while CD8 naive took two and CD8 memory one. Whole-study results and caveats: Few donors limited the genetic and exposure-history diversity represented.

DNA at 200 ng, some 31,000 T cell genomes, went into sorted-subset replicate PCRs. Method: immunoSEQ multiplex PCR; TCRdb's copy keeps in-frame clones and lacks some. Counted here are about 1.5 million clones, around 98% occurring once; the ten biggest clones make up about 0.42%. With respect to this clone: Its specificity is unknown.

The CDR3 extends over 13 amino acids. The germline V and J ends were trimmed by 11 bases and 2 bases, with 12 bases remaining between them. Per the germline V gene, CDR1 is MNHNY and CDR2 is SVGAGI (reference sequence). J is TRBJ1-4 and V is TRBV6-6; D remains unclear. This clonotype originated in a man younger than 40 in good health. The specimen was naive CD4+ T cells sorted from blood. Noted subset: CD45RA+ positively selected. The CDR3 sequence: CASWEGTNEKLFF. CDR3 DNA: TGTGCCTCCTGGGAAGGGACTAATGAAAAACTGTTTTTT.